The 25 T cell receptor beta chains given below trace back to one sample, sequenced in a study of blood T cell repertoires in COVID-19. Method: immunoSEQ multiplex PCR; TCRdb's copy keeps in-frame clones and lacks some. The table records some 150,000 clones, 70% to 90% of them present only once. The sample consisted of PBMCs or T cells enriched from blood (not recorded which). The receptors were sampled from a woman aged 25 to 45 with acute COVID-19.

The chain couples TRBV27 to TRBJ2-3, with TRBD2 matching over 10 bases. The J segment lost 6 bases and the V segment lost 8 bases, leaving 14 bases of the junction unmatched. CDR1 and CDR2 from the germline V gene are MNHEY and SMNVEV (reference sequence). The CDR3 totals 16 residues. DNA for the CDR3: TGTGCCAGCGGGATCCTCGGGCTAGCGGGAGCTGATACGCAGTATTTT. It encodes CASGILGLAGADTQYF.

The chain combines TRBV12-3 or TRBV12-4 with TRBJ1-1; D gene ambiguous. The V and J ends lost 3 bases and 7 bases respectively, with 12 bases between them. This CDR3 contains 13 residues. The CDR3 spells CASSFPPKSEAFF. CDR3 in DNA: TGTGCCAGCAGTTTTCCCCCCAAGAGTGAAGCTTTCTTT.

The chain uses TRBV20-1 and TRBJ1-1, with unresolved D. Germline CDR1 is DFQATT and CDR2 is SNEGSKA (reference sequence). The CDR3 loop spans 12 amino acids. V was shortened by 3 bases and J by 3 bases, with 8 bases between the two germline ends. The CDR3 region is CSASVGDTEAFF. The CDR3 region has the DNA TGCAGTGCTAGTGTAGGAGACACTGAAGCTTTCTTT.

This clone was seen more than once but under ten times. The J gene is TRBJ1-3, the V gene TRBV19; D gene ambiguous. There are 14 residues in the CDR3. The V gene lost 3 bases and the J gene lost 0 bases, with 6 bases spanning the gap. Germline CDR1 is LNHDA and CDR2 is SQIVND (reference sequence). CDR3 bases: TGTGCCAGTAGTATCGCCAGCTCTGGAAACACCATATATTTT. Amino acid sequence: CASSIASSGNTIYF.

The table lists this clone with a few counts. V is TRBV11-3 and J is TRBJ1-1; no clear D gene. This CDR3 has 13 residues. Deletions cut 5 bases from V and 2 bases from J, with 9 bases between. The V gene's germline CDR1 is SGHNT and CDR2 YENEEA. The CDR3 DNA reads as TGTGCCAGCAGCGTGGCTGCCAACACTGAAGCTTTCTTT. It translates to CASSVAANTEAFF.

The J gene is TRBJ2-7, the V gene TRBV5-1; the match to TRBD1 covers 11 bases. Germline values: CDR1 SGHRS, CDR2 YFSETQ. There are 15 residues in the CDR3. Unmatched junction bases numbered 8, after V lost 4 bases and J lost 5 bases. CDR3 nucleotides: TGCGCCAGCAGCCAACGGACAGGGGGCCCCGACGAGCAGTACTTC. Protein sequence: CASSQRTGGPDEQYF.

The rearrangement links TRBV30 to TRBJ2-7, with a weak D call TRBD1 (6 bases). V was cut by 3 bases and J by 0 bases, with 15 bases left in between. Germline V gene data show CDR1 as GTSNPN and CDR2 as SVGIG (reference sequence). The length of the CDR3 is 15 residues. The CDR3 bases are TGTGCCTGGAGAGGGCTACAGGGCCTCTCCTACGAGCAGTACTTC. It specifies CAWRGLQGLSYEQYF.

The chain has TRBV27 and TRBJ1-5, with 7 nucleotides matching TRBD1. Germline V CDR1 and CDR2: MNHEY, SMNVEV (reference sequence). The CDR3 totals 15 residues. Germline trimming cut 3 bases from V and 1 base from J; bases unmatched to any gene: 3. The CDR3 loop reads CASSLTGYSNQPQHF. CDR3 coding DNA: TGTGCCAGCAGTTTGACAGGGTACAGCAATCAGCCCCAGCATTTT.

V is TRBV4-3 and J is TRBJ1-3; the D is unclear. Germline V lookup: CDR1 LGHNA, CDR2 YSLEER. V was clipped by 0 bases and J by 0 bases, with 12 bases between them. The CDR3 is made up of 17 amino acids. CDR3 sequence: CASSQDQFPTSGNTIYF. Written as DNA, the CDR3 is TGCGCCAGCAGCCAAGATCAGTTTCCAACCTCTGGAAACACCATATATTTT.

V is TRBV6-4 and J is TRBJ1-1; D gene ambiguous. V lost 3 bases and J lost 1, with 6 bases in between. The CDR3 is 13 amino acids. CDR1 and CDR2 from the germline V gene are MRHNA and SNTAGT. The CDR3 is CASSDGGNTEAFF. Here the CDR3 DNA reads TGTGCCAGCAGTGATGGCGGGAACACTGAAGCTTTCTTT.

The J gene is TRBJ1-6, the V gene TRBV5-8; a weak D match, TRBD1 (5 bases). V was shortened by 0 bases and J by 13 bases, with 11 bases between the two germline ends. CDR1 SGHTS and CDR2 YDEGEE come from the germline V gene. This CDR3 comprises 13 residues. DNA for the CDR3: TGTGCCAGCAGCTTGGACAGGTTTCCGCCCCTCCACTTT. It yields the protein CASSLDRFPPLHF.

This rearrangement joins TRBV19 to TRBJ1-2; D is undetermined. Trimming cost V 6 bases and J 4 bases, with 15 bases left between them. The CDR3 has 14 residues. The germline gives CDR1 LNHDA, CDR2 SQIVND (reference sequence). The CDR3 coding sequence is TGTGCCAGTAGATTGTGGAGGTCCGTCTATGGCTACACCTTC. Protein: CASRLWRSVYGYTF.

V usage is TRBV11-1 and J usage is TRBJ1-1; D is possibly TRBD1 (6 bases). Trimming took off 5 bases at V and 7 bases at J, with 17 bases between the two ends. The CDR3 consists of 14 residues. Germline values: CDR1 SGHAT, CDR2 FQDESV (reference sequence). The CDR3 sequence is CASSPELGGLEAFF. The CDR3 DNA follows: TGTGCCAGCAGCCCCGAATTGGGGGGGCTTGAAGCTTTCTTT.

The V call is TRBV28, the J call TRBJ1-3; tentative D call: TRBD1 (5 bases). The CDR3 consists of 13 residues. Germline V gene sequence: CDR1 MDHEN, CDR2 SYDVKM. V was shortened by 8 bases and J by 0 bases, with 8 bases between the two germline ends. CDR3 nucleotide sequence: TGTGCCAGCCAAGACAGCTCTGGAAACACCATATATTTT. This encodes CASQDSSGNTIYF.

The chain combines TRBV29-1 with TRBJ2-7, with D possibly TRBD1 on 6 matching bases. V lost 0 bases and J lost 2, with 11 bases in between. This CDR3 comprises 14 residues. CDR1 and CDR2 (germline): SQVTM, ANQGSEA. CDR3 loop: CSVEEVNRAYEQYF. The CDR3 DNA reads as TGCAGCGTTGAAGAGGTCAACAGGGCCTACGAGCAGTACTTC.

The V and J genes are TRBV19 and TRBJ2-7; D is unresolved. Germline V gives CDR1 LNHDA, CDR2 SQIVND (reference sequence). The CDR3 covers 11 residues. Trimming took 10 bases from V and 7 from J, leaving 14 bases between them. Here the CDR3 DNA reads TGTGCCACCCAGCAGGCAGGAGAGCAGTACTTC. It codes for CATQQAGEQYF.

The V and J genes are TRBV28 and TRBJ2-7, with a possible D match to TRBD2 (6 bases). Germline CDR1 MDHEN, CDR2 SYDVKM. The CDR3 is 15 residues long. Trimming pared 8 bases from V and 0 bases from J, leaving 17 bases between. CDR3 in DNA: TGTGCCAGCCGGTTACGGGGAGGCCTCTCCTACGAGCAGTACTTC. Amino acids: CASRLRGGLSYEQYF.

The J gene is TRBJ2-7, the V gene TRBV7-8; D gene unclear. Germline values: CDR1 SGHVS, CDR2 FQNEAQ. This CDR3 has 12 residues. The V gene lost 5 bases and the J gene lost 2 bases, with 7 bases spanning the gap. This chain's CDR3 is CASSPYTYEQYF. The DNA of the CDR3 is TGTGCCAGCAGCCCCTATACCTACGAGCAGTACTTC.

This clone was seen only a few times. The chain uses TRBV7-2 and TRBJ2-7; 7 bases align to TRBD1. Germline V gene lookup returns CDR1 SGHTA and CDR2 FQGNSA. The CDR3 is 15 residues long. The V segment lost 5 bases and the J segment 3 bases; nucleotides outside the gene matches: 10. The CDR3 reads CASSVPRDRGYEQYF. The CDR3 region has the DNA TGTGCCAGCAGCGTACCCCGGGACAGAGGCTACGAGCAGTACTTC.

This chain links TRBV7-2 with TRBJ2-1; 8 bases line up with TRBD2. The trim removed 5 bases at V and 9 bases at J, leaving 12 bases unmatched. The V gene's germline CDR1 is SGHTA and CDR2 FQGNSA. CDR3 size: 15 residues. The CDR3 loop is CASSPSGRGFSEQFF. The DNA for the CDR3 is TGTGCCAGCAGCCCAAGCGGGAGAGGTTTTAGTGAGCAGTTCTTC.

The chain is built from TRBV5-1 and TRBJ2-4, with TRBD1 as a possible D gene (7 bases). The germline CDR1 and CDR2 sequences are SGHRS and YFSETQ. The CDR3 runs 13 residues. Trimming shortened V by 2 bases and J by 7 bases, and 10 bases separated the two germline ends. The CDR3 region has the DNA TGCGCCAGCAGCTTCAGGGGGGAGAACATTCAGTACTTC. It yields the protein CASSFRGENIQYF.

The chain is built from TRBV2 and TRBJ1-5, with no clear D. Germline V gene sequence: CDR1 SNHLY, CDR2 FYNNEI. The CDR3 spans 15 residues. With 3 bases removed from V and 4 bases from J, the gap between germline ends came to 13 bases. CDR3 in amino acids: CASSDSAGGNQPQHF. DNA of the CDR3: TGTGCCAGCAGTGACTCCGCAGGTGGAAATCAGCCCCAGCATTTT.

The rearrangement uses TRBV28 and TRBJ1-3; D may be TRBD1 (6 bases). CDR1 is MDHEN and CDR2 is SYDVKM in the germline V gene. This CDR3 has 17 residues. V dropped 8 bases and J dropped 7 bases, with 27 bases sitting between them. Written as DNA, the CDR3 is TGTGCCAGCCGGCTCACGGAGGACAGTGCCCGGAGGAACACCATATATTTT. This translates into CASRLTEDSARRNTIYF. The complete variable domain, with remaining parts taken from reference TRBV28 and TRBJ1-3, reads DVKVTQSSRYLVKRTGEKVFLECVQDMDHENMFWYRQDPGLGLRLIYFSYDVKMKEKGDIPEGYSVSREKKERFSLILESASTNQTSMYLCASRLTEDSARRNTIYFGEGSWLTVV.

This clone was seen once. The rearrangement joins TRBV11-2 to TRBJ2-1, with D possibly matching TRBD2 (7 bases). CDR1 is SGHAT and CDR2 is FQNNGV in the germline V gene. The germline V and J ends were trimmed by 3 bases and 6 bases, with 15 bases remaining between them. CDR3 length: 15 amino acids. DNA of the CDR3: TGTGCCAGCAGCTTGGTGAGGGGGGGACCCAATGAGCAGTTCTTC. It yields the protein CASSLVRGGPNEQFF.

The genes are TRBV5-1 and TRBJ2-5; 9 bases map to TRBD1. Germline trimming cut 0 bases from V and 2 bases from J; bases unmatched to any gene: 5. This CDR3 is 16 amino acids long. Germline V gene lookup returns CDR1 SGHRS and CDR2 YFSETQ. CDR3 loop: CASSLETGGRQETQYF. As DNA, the CDR3 is TGCGCCAGCAGCTTGGAGACAGGGGGGCGGCAAGAGACCCAGTACTTC.